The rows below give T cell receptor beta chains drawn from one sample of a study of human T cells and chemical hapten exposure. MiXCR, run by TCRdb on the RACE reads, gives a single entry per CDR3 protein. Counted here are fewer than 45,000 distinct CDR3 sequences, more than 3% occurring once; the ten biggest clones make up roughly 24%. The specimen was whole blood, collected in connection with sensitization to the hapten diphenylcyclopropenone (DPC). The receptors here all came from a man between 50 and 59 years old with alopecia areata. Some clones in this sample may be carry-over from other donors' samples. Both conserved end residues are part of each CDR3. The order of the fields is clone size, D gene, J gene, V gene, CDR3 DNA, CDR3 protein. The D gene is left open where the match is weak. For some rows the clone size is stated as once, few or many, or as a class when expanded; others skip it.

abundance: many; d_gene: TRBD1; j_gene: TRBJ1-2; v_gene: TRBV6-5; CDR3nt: TGTGCCAGCAGTACAGGGGGAACGATTCTCTATGGCTACACCTTC; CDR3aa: CASSTGGTILYGYTF
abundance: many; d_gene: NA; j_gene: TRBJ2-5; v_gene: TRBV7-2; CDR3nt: TGTGCCAGCAGCGTGCAGGGGAGAGAGACCCAGTACTTC; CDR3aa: CASSVQGRETQYF
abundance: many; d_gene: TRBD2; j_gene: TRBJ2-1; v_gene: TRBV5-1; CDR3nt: TGCGCCAGCAGCTGGACTAGCGGGAGGGCCGATGAGCAGTTCTTC; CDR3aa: CASSWTSGRADEQFF
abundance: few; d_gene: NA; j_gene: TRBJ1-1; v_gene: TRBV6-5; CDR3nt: TGTGCCAGCAGTCATGACAGGACGGACACTGAAGCTTTCTTT; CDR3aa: CASSHDRTDTEAFF
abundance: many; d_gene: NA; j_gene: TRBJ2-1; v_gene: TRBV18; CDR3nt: TGTGCCAGCTCACCACGAAGTCACCCCTCGGGTGAGCAGTTCTTC; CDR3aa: CASSPRSHPSGEQFF
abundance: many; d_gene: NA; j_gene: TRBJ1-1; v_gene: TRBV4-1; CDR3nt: TGCGCCAGCAGCCAAGATCCAGGAAGGGACACTGAAGCTTTCTTT; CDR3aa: CASSQDPGRDTEAFF
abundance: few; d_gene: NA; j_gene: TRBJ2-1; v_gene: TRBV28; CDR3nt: TGTGCCAGCAGCACTCTCGGGCCCACTGGCCAGTTCTTC; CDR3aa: CASSTLGPTGQFF
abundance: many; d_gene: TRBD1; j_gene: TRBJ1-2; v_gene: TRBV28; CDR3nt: TGTGCCAGCAGCCCGACGGGACAGGCCAGCTATGGCTACACCTTC; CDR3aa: CASSPTGQASYGYTF
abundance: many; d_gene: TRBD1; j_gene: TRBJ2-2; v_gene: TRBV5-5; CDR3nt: TGTGCCAGCAGCTTGGGACAGGGATATAGGACCGGGGAGCTGTTTTTT; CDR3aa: CASSLGQGYRTGELFF
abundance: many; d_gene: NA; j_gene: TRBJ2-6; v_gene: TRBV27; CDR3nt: TGTGCCAGCAGCCGAGGGACTCTCGGCTCTGGGGCCAACGTCCTGACTTTC; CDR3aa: CASSRGTLGSGANVLTF
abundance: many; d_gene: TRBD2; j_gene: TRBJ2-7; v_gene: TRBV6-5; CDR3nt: TGTGCCAGCAGAGGCGGGGGCTACGAGCAGTACTTC; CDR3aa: CASRGGGYEQYF
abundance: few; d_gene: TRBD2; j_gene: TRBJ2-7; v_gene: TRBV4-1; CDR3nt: TGCGCCAGCAGCCAAGAACTAGCGGGAGGTTCGGTCGGAGAGCAGTACTTC; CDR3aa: CASSQELAGGSVGEQYF
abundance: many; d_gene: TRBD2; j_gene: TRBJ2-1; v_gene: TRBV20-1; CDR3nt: TGCAGTGCAATTAGCGGGAACAATGAGCAGTTCTTC; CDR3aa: CSAISGNNEQFF
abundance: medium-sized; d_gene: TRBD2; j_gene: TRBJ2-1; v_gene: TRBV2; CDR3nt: TGTGCCAGCAGTGGGCCTAGCGGGAGGTTACAGTTCTTC; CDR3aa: CASSGPSGRLQFF
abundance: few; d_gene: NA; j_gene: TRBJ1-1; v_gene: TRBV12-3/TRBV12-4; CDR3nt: TGTGTCGGCCAGGATTACATGAACACTGAAGCTTTCTTT; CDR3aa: CVGQDYMNTEAFF
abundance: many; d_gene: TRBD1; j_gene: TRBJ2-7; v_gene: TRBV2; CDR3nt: TGTGCCAGCATAAGACAGGGGTACGAGCAGTACTTC; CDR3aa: CASIRQGYEQYF
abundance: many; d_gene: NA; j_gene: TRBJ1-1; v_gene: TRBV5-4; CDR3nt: TGTGCCAGCAGCTTTGACAGGAACACTGAAGCTTTCTTT; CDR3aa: CASSFDRNTEAFF
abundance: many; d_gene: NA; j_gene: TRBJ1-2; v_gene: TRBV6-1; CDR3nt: TGTGCCAGCAGTGAAGGGGGGAAGACCTATGGCTACACCTTC; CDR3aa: CASSEGGKTYGYTF
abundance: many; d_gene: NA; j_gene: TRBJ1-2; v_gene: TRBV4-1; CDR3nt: TGCGCCAGCAGCCATCCCCTAATGCCGATAAACTATGGCTACACCTTC; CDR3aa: CASSHPLMPINYGYTF
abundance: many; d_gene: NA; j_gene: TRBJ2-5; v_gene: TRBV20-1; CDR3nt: TGCAGTGCTAGATCCCAGGCCGCCTGGACCCAGTACTTC; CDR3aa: CSARSQAAWTQYF
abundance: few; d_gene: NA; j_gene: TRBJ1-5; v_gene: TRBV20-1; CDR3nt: TGCAGTGCTCAGGGTTACAATCAGCCCCAGCATTTT; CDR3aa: CSAQGYNQPQHF
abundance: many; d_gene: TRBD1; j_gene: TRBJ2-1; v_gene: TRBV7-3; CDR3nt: TGTGCCAGCAGCTTAACGGGGGGACAGGCTAACCACAACAATGAGCAGTTCTTC; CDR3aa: CASSLTGGQANHNNEQFF
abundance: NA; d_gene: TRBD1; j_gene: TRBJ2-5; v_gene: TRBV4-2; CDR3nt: TGTGCCAGCAGCCGGTCGGGACAGGGGTTTGGAGAGACCCAGTACTTC; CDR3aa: CASSRSGQGFGETQYF
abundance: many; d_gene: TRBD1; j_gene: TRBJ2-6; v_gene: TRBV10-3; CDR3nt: TGTGCCATCAGTGGGACCACAGGGGCTGGGGCCAACGTCCTGACTTTC; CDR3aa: CAISGTTGAGANVLTF
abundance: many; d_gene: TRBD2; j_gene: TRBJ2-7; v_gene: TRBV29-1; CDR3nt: TGCAGCGTTGTGGGGGGAGCGGGATACGAGCAGTACTTC; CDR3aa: CSVVGGAGYEQYF
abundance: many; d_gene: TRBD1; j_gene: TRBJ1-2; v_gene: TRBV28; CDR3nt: TGTGCCAGCGCGGAAGGGACAGACTATGGCTACACCTTC; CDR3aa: CASAEGTDYGYTF
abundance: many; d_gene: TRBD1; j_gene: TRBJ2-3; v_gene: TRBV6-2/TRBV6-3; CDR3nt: TGTGCCAGCAGGACGACAGGGGACGATACGCAGTATTTT; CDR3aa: CASRTTGDDTQYF
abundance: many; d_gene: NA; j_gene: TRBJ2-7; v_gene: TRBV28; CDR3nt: TGTGCCAGCAGTCCCCTCGGCGAGCAGTACTTC; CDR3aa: CASSPLGEQYF
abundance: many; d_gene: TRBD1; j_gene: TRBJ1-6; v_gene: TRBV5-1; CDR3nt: TGCGCCAGCAGCCCCTCACAGGGGGTGCTGGGGTCACCCCTCCACTTT; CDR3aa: CASSPSQGVLGSPLHF
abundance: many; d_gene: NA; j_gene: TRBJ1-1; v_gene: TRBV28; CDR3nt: TGTGCCAGCAGTCTTACAATGAACACTGAAGCTTTCTTT; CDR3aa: CASSLTMNTEAFF
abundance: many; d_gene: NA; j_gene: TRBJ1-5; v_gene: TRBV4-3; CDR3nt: TGCGCCAGCAGCCAAGATCGCAATCAGCCCCAGCATTTT; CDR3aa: CASSQDRNQPQHF
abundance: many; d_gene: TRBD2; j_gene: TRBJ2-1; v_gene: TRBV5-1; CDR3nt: TGCGCCAGCAGCTTCCTAGCGGGATCCTACAATGAGCAGTTCTTC; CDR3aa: CASSFLAGSYNEQFF
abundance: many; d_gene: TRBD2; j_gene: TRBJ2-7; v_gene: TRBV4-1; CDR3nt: TGCGCCAGCAGCCAAGTAGCGGGAGGCCACTACGAGCAGTACTTC; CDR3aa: CASSQVAGGHYEQYF
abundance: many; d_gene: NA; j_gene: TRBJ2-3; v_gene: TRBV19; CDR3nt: TGTGCCAGTAGTAACCCCCCAGGGACGAGGACAGATACGCAGTATTTT; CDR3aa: CASSNPPGTRTDTQYF
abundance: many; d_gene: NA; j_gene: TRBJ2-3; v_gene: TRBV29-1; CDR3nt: TGCAGCATTAGACCGAGGACAGAGATCACAGATACGCAGTATTTT; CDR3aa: CSIRPRTEITDTQYF